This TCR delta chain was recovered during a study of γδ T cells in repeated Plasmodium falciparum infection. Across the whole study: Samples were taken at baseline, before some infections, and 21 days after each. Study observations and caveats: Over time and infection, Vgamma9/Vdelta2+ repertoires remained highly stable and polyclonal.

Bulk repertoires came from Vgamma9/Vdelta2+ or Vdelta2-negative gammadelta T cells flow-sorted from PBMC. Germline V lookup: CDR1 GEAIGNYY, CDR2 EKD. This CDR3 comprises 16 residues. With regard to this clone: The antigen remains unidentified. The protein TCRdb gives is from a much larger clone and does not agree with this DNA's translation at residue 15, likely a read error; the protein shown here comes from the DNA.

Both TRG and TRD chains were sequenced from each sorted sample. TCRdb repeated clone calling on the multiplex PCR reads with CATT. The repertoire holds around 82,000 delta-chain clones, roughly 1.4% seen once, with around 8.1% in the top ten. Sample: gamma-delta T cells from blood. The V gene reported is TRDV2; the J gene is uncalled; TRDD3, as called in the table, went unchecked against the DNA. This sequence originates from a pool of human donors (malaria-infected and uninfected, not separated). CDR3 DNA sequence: TGTGCCTGTGACGGCTACTGGGGGATTTACACCGATAAACTCACCTTT. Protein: CACDGYWGIYTDKLTF.